This TCR beta chain was obtained from a study of T cell changes during pregnancy in multiple sclerosis. Here immunoSEQ multiplex PCR was the method, and the copy in TCRdb shows in-frame clones only, minus some. The sample holds about 21,000 clones, 86% seen once. CDR1 and CDR2 (germline): MNHNS, SASEGT. V lost 5 bases, J lost 7 bases, and 14 bases lay in between. The length of the CDR3 is 14 residues. Sequencing was performed on CD4+ T cells from peripheral blood mononuclear cells, taken in the first trimester of pregnancy. The rearrangement links TRBV6-1 to TRBJ1-4; D gene uncertain. The source is a female donor in good health, enrolled as a control in a pregnancy study. The CDR3 is CASSRPLEGEKLFF. The CDR3, as DNA: TGTGCCAGCAGTCGTCCCCTGGAGGGTGAAAAACTGTTTTTT.